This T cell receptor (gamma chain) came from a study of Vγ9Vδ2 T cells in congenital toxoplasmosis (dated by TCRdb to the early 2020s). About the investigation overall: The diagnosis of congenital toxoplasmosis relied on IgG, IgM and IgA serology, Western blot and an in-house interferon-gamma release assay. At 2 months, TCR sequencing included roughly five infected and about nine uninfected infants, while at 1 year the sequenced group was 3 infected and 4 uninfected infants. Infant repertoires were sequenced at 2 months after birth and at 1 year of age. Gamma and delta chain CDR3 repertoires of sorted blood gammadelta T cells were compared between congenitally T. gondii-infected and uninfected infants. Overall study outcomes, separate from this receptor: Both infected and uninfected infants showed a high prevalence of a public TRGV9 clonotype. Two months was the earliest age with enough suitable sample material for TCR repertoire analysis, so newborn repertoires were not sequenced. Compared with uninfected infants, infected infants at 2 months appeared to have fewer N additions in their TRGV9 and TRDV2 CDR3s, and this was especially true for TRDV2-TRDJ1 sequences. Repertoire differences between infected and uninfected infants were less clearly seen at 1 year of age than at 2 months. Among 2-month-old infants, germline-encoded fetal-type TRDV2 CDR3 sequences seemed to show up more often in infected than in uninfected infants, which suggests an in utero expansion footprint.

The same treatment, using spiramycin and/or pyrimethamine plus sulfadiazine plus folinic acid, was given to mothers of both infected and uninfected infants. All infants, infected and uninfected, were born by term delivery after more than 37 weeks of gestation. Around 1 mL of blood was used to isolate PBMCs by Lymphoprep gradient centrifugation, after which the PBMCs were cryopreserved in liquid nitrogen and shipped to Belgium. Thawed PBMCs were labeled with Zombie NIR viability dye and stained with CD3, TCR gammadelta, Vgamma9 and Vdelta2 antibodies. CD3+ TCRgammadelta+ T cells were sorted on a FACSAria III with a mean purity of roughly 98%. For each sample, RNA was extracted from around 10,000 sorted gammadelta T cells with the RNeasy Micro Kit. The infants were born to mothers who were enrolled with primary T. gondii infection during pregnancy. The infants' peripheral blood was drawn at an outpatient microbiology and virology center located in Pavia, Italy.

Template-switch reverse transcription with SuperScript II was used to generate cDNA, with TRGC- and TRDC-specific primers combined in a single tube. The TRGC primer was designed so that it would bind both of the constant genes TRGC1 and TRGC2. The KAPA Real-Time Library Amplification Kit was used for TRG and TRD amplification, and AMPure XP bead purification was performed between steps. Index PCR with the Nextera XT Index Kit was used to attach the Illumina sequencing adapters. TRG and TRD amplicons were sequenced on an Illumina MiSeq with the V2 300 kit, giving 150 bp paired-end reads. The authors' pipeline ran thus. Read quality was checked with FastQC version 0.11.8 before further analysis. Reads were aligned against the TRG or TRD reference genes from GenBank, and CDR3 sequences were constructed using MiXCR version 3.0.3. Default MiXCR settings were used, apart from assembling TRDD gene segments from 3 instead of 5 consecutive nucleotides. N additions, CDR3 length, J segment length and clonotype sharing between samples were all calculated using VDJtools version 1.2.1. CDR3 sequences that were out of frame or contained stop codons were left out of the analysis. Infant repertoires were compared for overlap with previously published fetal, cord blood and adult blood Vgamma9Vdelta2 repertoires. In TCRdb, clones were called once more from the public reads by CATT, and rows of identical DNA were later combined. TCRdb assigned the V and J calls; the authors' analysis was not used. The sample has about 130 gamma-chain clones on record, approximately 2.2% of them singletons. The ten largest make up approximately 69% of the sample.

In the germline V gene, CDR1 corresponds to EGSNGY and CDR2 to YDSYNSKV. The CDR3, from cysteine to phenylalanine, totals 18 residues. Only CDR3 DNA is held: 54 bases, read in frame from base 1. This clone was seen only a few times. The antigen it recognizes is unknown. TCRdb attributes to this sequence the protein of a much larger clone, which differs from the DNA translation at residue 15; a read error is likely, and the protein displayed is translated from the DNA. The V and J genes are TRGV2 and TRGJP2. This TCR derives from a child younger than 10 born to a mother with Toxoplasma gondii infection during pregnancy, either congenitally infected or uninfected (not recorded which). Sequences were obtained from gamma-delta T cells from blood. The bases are TGTGCCACCTGGGACGGACCCGCGCTAGGTGTCGGTGATTGGAGCAAGACGTTT. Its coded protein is CATWDGPALGVGDWSKTF.